One and the same sample provided the 2 T cell receptor beta chains below, sequenced in a study of CD8 T cells in ankylosing spondylitis. Antigen specificity for these receptors is unknown. TCRdb recomputed calls from the 5' RACE reads with MiXCR, one row per CDR3 protein. Of about 390,000 distinct CDR3 sequences listed, approximately 20% are singletons. Study results and limitations: A motif in TCR beta, a set of eight highly homologous variants, appeared characteristic of ankylosing spondylitis blood.

The sample was blood, either unsorted or a sorted T cell fraction (not recorded which). All receptors come from a male donor with ankylosing spondylitis.

This clonotype was counted between two and nine times. The chain couples TRBV20-1 to TRBJ1-1; D is undetermined. Trimming shortened V by 4 bases and J by 10 bases, and 22 bases separated the two germline ends. Germline V CDR1 and CDR2: DFQATT, SNEGSKA (reference sequence). The CDR3 totals 14 residues. The CDR3 DNA sequence: TGCAGTGCTACCCTAGGAACTACCCCCCTGGGAGCTTTCTTT. Translation gives CSATLGTTPLGAFF.

The V call is TRBV7-2, the J call TRBJ2-1; maybe TRBD1 (6 bases). There are 14 residues in the CDR3. V was shortened by 4 bases and J by 10 bases, with 17 bases between the two germline ends. CDR1 and CDR2 (germline): SGHTA, FQGNSA. This CDR3 is CASSSGDRQREQFF. In nucleotides, the CDR3 is TGTGCCAGCAGCTCAGGGGACCGACAGAGGGAGCAGTTCTTC.